This entry describes one T cell receptor beta chain. Its antigen is unknown. At one end the junction does not follow the germline gene, possibly because of a read error. These data belong to a study of T cells in localized non-small cell lung cancer. Overall study results and limits: Clonality peaked in uninvolved adjacent lung rather than tumor.

Method: immunoSEQ multiplex PCR; TCRdb's copy keeps in-frame clones and lacks some. The table shows under 750 clones, with about 35% occurring only once. This CDR3 region has 16 residues. CDR1 and CDR2 from the germline V gene are KGHSH and LQKENI. Material: normal lung tissue next to the tumor, obtained before any cancer treatment. The source is a man between 40 and 69 years old with stage I lung adenocarcinoma. The V gene is TRBV18, the J gene TRBJ2-5, with 10 bases fitting TRBD2. CDR3 nucleotide sequence: TGTGTCAGCTCACCCGGGACTAGCGCATACCAAGAGACCCAGTACTTC. Translation gives CVSSPGTSAYQETQYF.